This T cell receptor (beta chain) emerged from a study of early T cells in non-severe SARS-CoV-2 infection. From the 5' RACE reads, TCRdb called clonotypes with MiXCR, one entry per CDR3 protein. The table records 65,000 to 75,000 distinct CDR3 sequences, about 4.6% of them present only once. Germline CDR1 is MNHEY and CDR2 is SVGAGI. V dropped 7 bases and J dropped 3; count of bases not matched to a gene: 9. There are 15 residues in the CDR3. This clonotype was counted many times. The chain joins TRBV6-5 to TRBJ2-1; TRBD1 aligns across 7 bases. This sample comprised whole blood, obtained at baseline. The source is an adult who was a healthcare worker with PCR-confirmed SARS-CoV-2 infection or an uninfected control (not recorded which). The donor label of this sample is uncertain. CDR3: CASTKGGQSYNEQFF. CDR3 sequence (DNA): TGTGCCAGCACCAAAGGGGGACAGAGCTACAATGAGCAGTTCTTC.